This record covers a single T cell receptor (beta chain). This entry belongs to a study of PD-1 blockade in classical Hodgkin lymphoma. TCRdb's copy holds only in-frame clones and misses some; the assay was immunoSEQ multiplex PCR. The data show about 150,000 clones, about four fifths seen once. After autologous stem cell transplantation all patients relapsed, and prior brentuximab vedotin exposure differed between cohorts. This TCR was recovered from a human donor with classical Hodgkin lymphoma. Sequences were derived from peripheral blood mononuclear cells (PBMCs), sampled before the second cycle of nivolumab.

CDR3 sequence reads: CAIPRGGTGANVLTF. CDR3 nucleotide sequence: TGTGCCATCCCTCGGGGGGGTACTGGGGCCAACGTCCTGACTTTC. V and J are TRBV10-3 and TRBJ2-6; 8 bases fit TRBD2. The CDR3 is 15 residues long. V shed 8 bases and J 2 bases; nucleotides not matched to a gene: 5. Germline V gene sequence: CDR1 ENHRY, CDR2 SYGVKD.